A single sample is the source of the 2 T cell receptor beta chains below, sequenced in a study of T cell clonotyping in hematopoietic cell transplantation. Clones were sequenced by immunoSEQ multiplex PCR, and TCRdb holds only the in-frame ones, with some missing. The sample lists around 4,800 clones; around 20% were seen once. The sample in question was PBMCs, obtained 180 days after allogeneic stem cell transplant. These receptors were obtained from a young adult male patient who had an allogeneic stem cell transplant, so the T cells may come from the graft donor. Some clones in this sample may be carry-over from other donors' samples.

This clone was counted a few times. The gene calls are TRBV9 and TRBJ1-2; D gene ambiguous. Trimming took 0 bases from V and 8 from J, leaving 14 bases between them. The V gene's germline CDR1 is SGDLS and CDR2 YYNGEE. This CDR3 has 14 amino acids. The DNA of the CDR3 is TGTGCCAGCAGCGTAGAGTCTAGGTCTTTCGGCTACACCTTC. Amino acid sequence: CASSVESRSFGYTF.

The chain links TRBV30 to TRBJ2-5; 8 nucleotides align to TRBD1. J lost 5 bases, V lost 5 bases, and 7 bases had no gene match. This CDR3 has 13 residues. The V gene's germline CDR1 is GTSNPN and CDR2 SVGIG (reference sequence). In DNA, the CDR3 is TGTGCCTGGGGGACAGGCAATGGCGAGACCCAGTACTTC. It yields the protein CAWGTGNGETQYF.